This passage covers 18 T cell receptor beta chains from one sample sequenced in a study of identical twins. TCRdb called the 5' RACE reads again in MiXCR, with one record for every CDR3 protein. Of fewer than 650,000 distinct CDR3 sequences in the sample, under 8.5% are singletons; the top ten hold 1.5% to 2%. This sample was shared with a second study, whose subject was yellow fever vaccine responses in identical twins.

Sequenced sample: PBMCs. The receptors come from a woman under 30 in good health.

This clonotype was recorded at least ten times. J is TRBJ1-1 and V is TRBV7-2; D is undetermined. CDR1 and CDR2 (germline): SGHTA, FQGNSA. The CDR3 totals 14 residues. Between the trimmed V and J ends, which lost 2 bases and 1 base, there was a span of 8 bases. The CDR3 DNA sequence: TGTGCCAGCAGCTTATATGCAGGGAACACTGAAGCTTTCTTT. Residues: CASSLYAGNTEAFF.

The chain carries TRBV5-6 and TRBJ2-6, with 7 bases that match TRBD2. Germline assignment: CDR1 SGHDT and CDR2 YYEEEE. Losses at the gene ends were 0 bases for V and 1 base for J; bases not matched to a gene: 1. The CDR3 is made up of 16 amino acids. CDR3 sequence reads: CASSLAGGSGANVLTF. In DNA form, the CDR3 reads TGTGCCAGCAGCTTGGCCGGGGGGTCTGGGGCCAACGTCCTGACTTTC.

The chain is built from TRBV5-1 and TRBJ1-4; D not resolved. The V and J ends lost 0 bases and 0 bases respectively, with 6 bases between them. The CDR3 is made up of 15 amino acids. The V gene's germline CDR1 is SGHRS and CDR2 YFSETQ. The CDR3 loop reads CASSLARATNEKLFF. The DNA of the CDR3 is TGCGCCAGCAGCTTGGCCCGTGCAACTAATGAAAAACTGTTTTTT.

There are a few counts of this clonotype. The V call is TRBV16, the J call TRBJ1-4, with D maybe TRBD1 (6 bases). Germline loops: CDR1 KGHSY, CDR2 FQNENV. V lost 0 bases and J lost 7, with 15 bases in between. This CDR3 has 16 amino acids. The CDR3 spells CASSQSQGWSREKLFF. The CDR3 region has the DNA TGTGCCAGCAGCCAATCGCAGGGGTGGTCGCGTGAAAAACTGTTTTTT.

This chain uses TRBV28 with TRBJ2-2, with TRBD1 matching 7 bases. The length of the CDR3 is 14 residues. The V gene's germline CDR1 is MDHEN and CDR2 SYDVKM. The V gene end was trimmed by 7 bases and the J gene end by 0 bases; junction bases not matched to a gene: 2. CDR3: CASTDRANTGELFF. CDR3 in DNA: TGTGCCAGCACCGACAGGGCGAACACCGGGGAGCTGTTTTTT.

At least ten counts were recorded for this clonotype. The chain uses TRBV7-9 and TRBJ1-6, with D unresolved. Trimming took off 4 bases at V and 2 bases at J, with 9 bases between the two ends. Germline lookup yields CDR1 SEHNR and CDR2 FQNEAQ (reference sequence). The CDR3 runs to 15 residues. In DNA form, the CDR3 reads TGTGCCAGCAGCTCCAGACTCCCCTATAATTCACCCCTCCACTTT. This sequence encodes CASSSRLPYNSPLHF.

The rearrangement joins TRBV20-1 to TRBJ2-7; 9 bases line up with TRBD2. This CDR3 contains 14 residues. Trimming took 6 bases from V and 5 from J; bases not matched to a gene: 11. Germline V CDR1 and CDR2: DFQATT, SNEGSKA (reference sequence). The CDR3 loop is CSAYLAGLLDEQYF. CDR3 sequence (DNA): TGCAGTGCGTACCTAGCGGGACTCCTCGACGAGCAGTACTTC.

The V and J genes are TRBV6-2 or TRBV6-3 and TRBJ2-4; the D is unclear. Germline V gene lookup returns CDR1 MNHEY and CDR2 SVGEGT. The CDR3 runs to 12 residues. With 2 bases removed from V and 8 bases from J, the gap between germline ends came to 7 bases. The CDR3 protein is CASSYDTDIQYF. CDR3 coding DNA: TGTGCCAGCAGTTACGATACGGACATTCAGTACTTC.

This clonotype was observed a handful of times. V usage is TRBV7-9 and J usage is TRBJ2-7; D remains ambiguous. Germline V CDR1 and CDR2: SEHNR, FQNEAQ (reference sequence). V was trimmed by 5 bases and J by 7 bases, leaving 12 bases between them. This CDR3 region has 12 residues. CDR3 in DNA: TGTGCCAGCAGCAACACCTACGATGAGCAGTACTTC. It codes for CASSNTYDEQYF.

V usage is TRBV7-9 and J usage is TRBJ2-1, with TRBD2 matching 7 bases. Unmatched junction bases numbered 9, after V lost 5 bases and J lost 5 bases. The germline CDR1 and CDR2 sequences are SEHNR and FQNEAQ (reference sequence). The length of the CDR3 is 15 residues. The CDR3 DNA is TGTGCCAGCAGCCCATCGCCGGGAGGCAACAATGAGCAGTTCTTC. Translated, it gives CASSPSPGGNNEQFF.

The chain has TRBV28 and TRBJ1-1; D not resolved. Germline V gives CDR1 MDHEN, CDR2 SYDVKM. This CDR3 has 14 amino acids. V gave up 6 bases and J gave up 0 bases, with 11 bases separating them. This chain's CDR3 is CASRPQGLNTEAFF. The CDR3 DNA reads TGTGCCAGCAGGCCACAAGGATTGAACACTGAAGCTTTCTTT.

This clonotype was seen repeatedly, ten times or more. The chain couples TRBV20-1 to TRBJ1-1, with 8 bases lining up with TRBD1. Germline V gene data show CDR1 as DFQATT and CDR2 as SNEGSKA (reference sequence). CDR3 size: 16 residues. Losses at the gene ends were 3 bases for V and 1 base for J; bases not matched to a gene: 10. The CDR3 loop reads CSARAGGTGGNTEAFF. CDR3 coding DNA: TGCAGTGCTAGGGCCGGGGGAACAGGGGGGAACACTGAAGCTTTCTTT.

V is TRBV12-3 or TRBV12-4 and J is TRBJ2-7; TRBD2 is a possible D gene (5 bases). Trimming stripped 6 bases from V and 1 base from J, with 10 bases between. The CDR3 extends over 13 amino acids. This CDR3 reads CASRSSGSYEQYF. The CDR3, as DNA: TGTGCCAGCAGATCGAGCGGATCCTACGAGCAGTACTTC.

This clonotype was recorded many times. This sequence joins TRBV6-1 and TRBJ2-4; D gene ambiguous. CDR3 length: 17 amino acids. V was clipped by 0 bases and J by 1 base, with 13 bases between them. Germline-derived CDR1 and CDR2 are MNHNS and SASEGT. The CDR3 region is CASSEAGVLLAKNIQYF. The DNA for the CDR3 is TGTGCCAGCAGTGAAGCTGGGGTTCTTTTGGCCAAAAACATTCAGTACTTC.

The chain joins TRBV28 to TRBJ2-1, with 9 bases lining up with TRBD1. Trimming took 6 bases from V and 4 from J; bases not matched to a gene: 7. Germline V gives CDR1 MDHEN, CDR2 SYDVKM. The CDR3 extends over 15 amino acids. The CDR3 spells CASRDEQGAYNEQFF. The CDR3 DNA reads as TGTGCCAGCAGGGATGAACAGGGGGCGTACAATGAGCAGTTCTTC.

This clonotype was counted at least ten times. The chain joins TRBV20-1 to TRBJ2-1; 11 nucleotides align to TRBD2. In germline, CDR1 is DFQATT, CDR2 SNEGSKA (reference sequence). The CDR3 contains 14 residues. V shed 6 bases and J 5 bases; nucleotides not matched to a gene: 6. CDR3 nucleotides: TGCAGTGCCGCCGGGACTAGCGGAGACAATGAGCAGTTCTTC. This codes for CSAAGTSGDNEQFF.

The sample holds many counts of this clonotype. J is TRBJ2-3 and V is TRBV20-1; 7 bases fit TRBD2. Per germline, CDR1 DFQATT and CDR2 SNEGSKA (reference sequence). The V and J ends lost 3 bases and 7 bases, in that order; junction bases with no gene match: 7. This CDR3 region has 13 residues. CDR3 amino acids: CSARTAGTNTQYF. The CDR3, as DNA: TGCAGTGCTAGGACAGCGGGAACAAATACGCAGTATTTT.

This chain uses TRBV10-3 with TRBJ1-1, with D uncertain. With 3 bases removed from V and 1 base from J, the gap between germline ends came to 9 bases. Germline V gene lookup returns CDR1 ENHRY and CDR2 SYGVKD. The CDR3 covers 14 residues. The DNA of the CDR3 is TGTGCCATCAGTGAACGGGTAGAGAACACTGAAGCTTTCTTT. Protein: CAISERVENTEAFF.